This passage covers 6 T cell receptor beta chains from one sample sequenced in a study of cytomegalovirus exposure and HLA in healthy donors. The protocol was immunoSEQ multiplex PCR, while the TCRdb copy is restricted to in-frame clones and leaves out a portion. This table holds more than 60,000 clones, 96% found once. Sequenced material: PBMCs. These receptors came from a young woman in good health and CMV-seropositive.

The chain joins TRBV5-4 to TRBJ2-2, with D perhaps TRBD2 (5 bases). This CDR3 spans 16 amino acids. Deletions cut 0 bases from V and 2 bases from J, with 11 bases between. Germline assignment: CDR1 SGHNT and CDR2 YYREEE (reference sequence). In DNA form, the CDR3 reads TGTGCCAGCAGCTTGGGTGAGCGGAGAAACACCGGGGAGCTGTTTTTT. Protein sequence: CASSLGERRNTGELFF.

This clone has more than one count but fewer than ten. CDR3 sequence reads: CASRTGGTDTQYF. In DNA form, the CDR3 reads TGTGCCAGCAGGACGGGGGGCACAGATACGCAGTATTTT. V gene TRBV7-2 combines with J gene TRBJ2-3; the D gene is possibly TRBD2 (6 bases). Germline CDR1 SGHTA, CDR2 FQGNSA. The CDR3 is made up of 13 amino acids. V was cut by 6 bases and J by 1 base, with 8 bases left in between.

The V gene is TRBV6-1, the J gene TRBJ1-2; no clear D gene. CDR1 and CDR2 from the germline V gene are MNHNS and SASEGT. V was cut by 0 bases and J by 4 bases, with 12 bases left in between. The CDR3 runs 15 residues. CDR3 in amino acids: CASSEAIRGGYGYTF. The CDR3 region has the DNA TGTGCCAGCAGTGAAGCCATCCGGGGTGGCTATGGCTACACCTTC.

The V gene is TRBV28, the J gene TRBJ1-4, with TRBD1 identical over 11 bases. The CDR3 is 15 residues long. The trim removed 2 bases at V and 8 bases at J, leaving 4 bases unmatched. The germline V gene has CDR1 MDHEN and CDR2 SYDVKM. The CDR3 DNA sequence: TGTGCCAGCAGTTTAGGCGGGACAGGGGGAGAAAAACTGTTTTTT. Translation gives CASSLGGTGGEKLFF.

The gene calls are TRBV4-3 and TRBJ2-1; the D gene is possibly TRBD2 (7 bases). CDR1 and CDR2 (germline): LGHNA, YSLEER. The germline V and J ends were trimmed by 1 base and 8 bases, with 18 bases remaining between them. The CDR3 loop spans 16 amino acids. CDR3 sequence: CASSQVGGRATHEQFF. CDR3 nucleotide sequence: TGCGCCAGCAGCCAAGTAGGGGGGAGGGCCACCCATGAGCAGTTCTTC.

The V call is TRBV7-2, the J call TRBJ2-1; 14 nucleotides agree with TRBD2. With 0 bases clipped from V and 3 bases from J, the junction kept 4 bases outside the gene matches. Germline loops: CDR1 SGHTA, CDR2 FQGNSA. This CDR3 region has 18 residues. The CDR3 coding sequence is TGTGCCAGCAGCTTAGCTGGGACTAGCGGGAGCTACTACAATGAGCAGTTCTTC. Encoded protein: CASSLAGTSGSYYNEQFF.